This T cell receptor (beta chain) comes out of a study of spatial heterogeneity in lung cancer. Study as a whole: More than eight raw reads, on average, carried each unique TCR and UMI combination. General study points: TCRs found ubiquitously expanded in tumor appeared in blood more at resection than at follow-up.

Unique molecular identifiers tagged every individual TCR cDNA molecule. A single record per CDR3 protein comes from TCRdb applying MiXCR to the 5' RACE reads. The sample holds around 50,000 distinct CDR3 sequences, approximately 7.6% seen once. Germline CDR1 reads SGDLS; CDR2 reads YYNGEE. This CDR3 is 15 amino acids long. J lost 6 bases, V lost 2 bases, and 7 bases had no gene match. The table lists this clonotype with many counts. What it binds is not known. Time point specified: sample taken at primary tumor resection. In each case, whole RNA from tumor, nontumor lung or frozen PBMC was sequenced unsorted. The donors comprised approximately 75 untreated early-stage non-small cell lung cancer patients.

The V call is TRBV9, the J call TRBJ2-1, with 8 nucleotides matching TRBD2. The material was PBMCs, obtained at surgery. This clonotype was obtained from a female donor with early-stage non-small cell lung cancer. The CDR3 region is CASSVRGGTTNEQFF. As DNA, the CDR3 is TGTGCCAGCAGCGTTCGCGGGGGGACCACCAATGAGCAGTTCTTC.